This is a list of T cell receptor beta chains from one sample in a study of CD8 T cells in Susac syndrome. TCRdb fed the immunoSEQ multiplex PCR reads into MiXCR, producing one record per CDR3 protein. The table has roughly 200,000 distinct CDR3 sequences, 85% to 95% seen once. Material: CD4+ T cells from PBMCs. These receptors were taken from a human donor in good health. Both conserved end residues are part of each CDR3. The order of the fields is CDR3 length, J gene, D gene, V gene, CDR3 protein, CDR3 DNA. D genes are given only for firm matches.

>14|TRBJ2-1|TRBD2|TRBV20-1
CSASPSGIVNEQFF
TGCAGTGCTAGCCCTAGCGGGATCGTCAATGAGCAGTTCTTC
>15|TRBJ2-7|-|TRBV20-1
CSAIPLAGNPYEQYF
TGCAGTGCTATCCCTTTAGCCGGGAACCCCTACGAGCAGTACTTC
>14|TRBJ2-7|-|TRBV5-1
CASSEQAGSYEQYF
TGCGCCAGCAGCGAGCAGGCGGGGTCCTACGAGCAGTACTTC
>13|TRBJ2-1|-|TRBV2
CASSWDSYNEQFF
TGTGCCAGCAGTTGGGACTCCTACAATGAGCAGTTCTTC
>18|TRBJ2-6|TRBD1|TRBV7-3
CASSPRDRGGLGANVLTF
TGTGCCAGCAGCCCCCGGGACAGGGGGGGGTTAGGGGCCAACGTCCTGACTTTC
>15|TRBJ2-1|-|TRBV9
CASSVGGRSYNEQFF
TGTGCCAGCAGCGTCGGGGGACGGTCCTACAATGAGCAGTTCTTC
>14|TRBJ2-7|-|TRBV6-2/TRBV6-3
CASSYSRGSYEQYF
TGTGCCAGCAGTTACTCGAGGGGTTCCTACGAGCAGTACTTC
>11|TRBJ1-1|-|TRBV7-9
CASSLEYEAFF
TGTGCCAGCAGCTTAGAATACGAAGCTTTCTTT
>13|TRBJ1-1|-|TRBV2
CASSEGLTAEAFF
TGTGCCAGCAGTGAGGGCCTAACGGCTGAAGCTTTCTTT
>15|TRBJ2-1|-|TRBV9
CASSVVRAGLGEQFF
TGTGCCAGCAGCGTAGTACGGGCGGGACTTGGTGAGCAGTTCTTC
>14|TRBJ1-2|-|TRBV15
CATSRSERGYGYTF
TGTGCCACCAGTAGGAGCGAGAGAGGGTATGGCTACACCTTC
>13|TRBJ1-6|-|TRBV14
CASSQEFGSPLHF
TGTGCCAGCAGCCAAGAGTTCGGCTCACCCCTCCACTTT